This T cell receptor (beta chain) was identified during a study of T cells expressing NK-cell markers. Background on the study: HCMV serostatus: seven of eight sequenced donors positive, one negative. Study conclusions and caveats: More than 5 donors showed dominant NKG2C+ clonotypes comprising about 1.0-8% of their CD8+ T cells.

As regards this clonotype: The antigen is undetermined.

Researchers built TCR beta cDNA using 5'RACE template switching with UMIs. TCRdb re-called the 5' RACE reads; one entry per CDR3 protein, DNA not given. The table lists 500,000 or so distinct CDR3 sequences. Germline lookup yields CDR1 SGHTA and CDR2 FQGNSA. The CDR3 covers 16 residues. This receptor was obtained from a man between 18 and 29 years old in good health. J is TRBJ1-5 and V is TRBV7-2; TCRdb outputs TRBD1, but without DNA this stays unchecked. The sequenced sample consisted of blood T cells: a sorted CD56 or NKG2C T cell subset, CD4+ or CD8+ T cells, or bulk PBMC T cells (not recorded which). CDR3 in amino acids: CASSLARGYSNQPQHF.